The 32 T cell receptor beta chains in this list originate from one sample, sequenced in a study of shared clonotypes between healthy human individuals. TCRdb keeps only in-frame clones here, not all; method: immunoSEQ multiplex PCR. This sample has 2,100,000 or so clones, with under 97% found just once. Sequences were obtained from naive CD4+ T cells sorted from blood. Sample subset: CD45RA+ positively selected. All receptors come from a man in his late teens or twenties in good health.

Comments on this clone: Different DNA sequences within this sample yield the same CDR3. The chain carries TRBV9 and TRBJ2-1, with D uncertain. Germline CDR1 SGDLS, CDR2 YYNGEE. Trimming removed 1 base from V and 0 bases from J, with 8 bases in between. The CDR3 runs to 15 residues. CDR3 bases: TGTGCCAGCAGCGTATTAGGTAGCTCCTACAATGAGCAGTTCTTC. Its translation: CASSVLGSSYNEQFF.

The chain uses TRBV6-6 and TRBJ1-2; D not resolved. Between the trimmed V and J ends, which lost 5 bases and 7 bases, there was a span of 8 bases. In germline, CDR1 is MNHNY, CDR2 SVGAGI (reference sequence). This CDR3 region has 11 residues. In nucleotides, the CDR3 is TGTGCCAGCAGTGACTTTGGTGGCTACACCTTC. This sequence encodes CASSDFGGYTF.

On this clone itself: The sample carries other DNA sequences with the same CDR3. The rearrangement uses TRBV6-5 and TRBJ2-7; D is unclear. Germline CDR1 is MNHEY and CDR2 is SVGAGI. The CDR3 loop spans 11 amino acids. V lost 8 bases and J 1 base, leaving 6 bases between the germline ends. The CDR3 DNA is TGTGCCAGCTCCGGTTCCTACGAGCAGTACTTC. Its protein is CASSGSYEQYF.

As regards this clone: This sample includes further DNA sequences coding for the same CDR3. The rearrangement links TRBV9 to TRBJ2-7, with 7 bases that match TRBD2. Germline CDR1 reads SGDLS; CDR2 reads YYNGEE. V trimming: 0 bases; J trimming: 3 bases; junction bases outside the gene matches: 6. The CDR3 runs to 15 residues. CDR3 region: CASSVDPAGDYEQYF. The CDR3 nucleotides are TGTGCCAGCAGCGTAGATCCCGCGGGAGACTACGAGCAGTACTTC.

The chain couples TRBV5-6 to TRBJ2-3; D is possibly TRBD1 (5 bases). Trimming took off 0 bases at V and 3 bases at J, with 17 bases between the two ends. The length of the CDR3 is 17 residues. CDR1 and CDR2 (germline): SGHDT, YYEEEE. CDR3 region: CASSLVGQGLRTDTQYF. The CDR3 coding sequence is TGTGCCAGCAGCTTGGTTGGGCAGGGATTAAGAACAGATACGCAGTATTTT.

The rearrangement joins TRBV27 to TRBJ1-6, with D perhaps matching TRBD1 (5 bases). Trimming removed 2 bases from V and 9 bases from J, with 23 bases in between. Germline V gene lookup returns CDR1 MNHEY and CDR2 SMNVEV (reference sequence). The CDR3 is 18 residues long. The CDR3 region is CASSLRQGLMPMGSPLHF. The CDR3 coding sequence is TGTGCCAGCAGTTTAAGGCAGGGCCTCATGCCGATGGGTTCACCCCTCCACTTT.

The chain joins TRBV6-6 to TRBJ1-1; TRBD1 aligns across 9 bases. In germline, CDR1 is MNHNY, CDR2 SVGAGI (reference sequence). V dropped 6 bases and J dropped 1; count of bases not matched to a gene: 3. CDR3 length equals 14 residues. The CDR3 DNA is TGTGCCAGCAGACAGGGGGCCGCGAACACTGAAGCTTTCTTT. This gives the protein CASRQGAANTEAFF.

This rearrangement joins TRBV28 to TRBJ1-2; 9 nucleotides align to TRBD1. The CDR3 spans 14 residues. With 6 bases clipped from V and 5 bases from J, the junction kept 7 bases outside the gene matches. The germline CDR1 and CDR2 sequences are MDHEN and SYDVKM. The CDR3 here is CASSSPGQGYGYTF. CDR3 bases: TGTGCCAGCAGCTCCCCGGGACAGGGTTATGGCTACACCTTC.

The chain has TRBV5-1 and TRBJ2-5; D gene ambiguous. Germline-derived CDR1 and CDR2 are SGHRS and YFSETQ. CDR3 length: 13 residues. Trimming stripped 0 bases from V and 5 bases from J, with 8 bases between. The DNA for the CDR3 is TGCGCCAGCAGCTTGGACGTCTTTGAGACCCAGTACTTC. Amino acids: CASSLDVFETQYF.

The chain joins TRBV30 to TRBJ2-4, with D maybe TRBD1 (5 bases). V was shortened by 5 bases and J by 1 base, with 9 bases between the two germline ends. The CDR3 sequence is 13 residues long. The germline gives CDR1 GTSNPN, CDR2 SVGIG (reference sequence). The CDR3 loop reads CAWERGAKNIQYF. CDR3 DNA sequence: TGTGCCTGGGAAAGGGGTGCCAAAAACATTCAGTACTTC.

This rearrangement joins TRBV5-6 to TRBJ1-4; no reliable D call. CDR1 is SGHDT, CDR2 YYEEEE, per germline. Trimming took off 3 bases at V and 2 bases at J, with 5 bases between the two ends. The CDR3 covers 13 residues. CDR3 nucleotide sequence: TGTGCCAGCAGCTGGGGTACTAATGAAAAACTGTTTTTT. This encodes CASSWGTNEKLFF.

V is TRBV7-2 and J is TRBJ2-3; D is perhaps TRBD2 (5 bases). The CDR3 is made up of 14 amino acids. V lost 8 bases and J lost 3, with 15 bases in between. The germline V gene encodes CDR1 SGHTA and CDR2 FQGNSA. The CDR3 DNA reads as TGTGCCAGCGCCAGGAGCGGTCCGACAGATACGCAGTATTTT. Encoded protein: CASARSGPTDTQYF. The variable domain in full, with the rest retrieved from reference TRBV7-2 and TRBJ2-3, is GAGVSQSPSNKVTEKGKDVELRCDPISGHTALYWYRQSLGQGLEFLIYFQGNSAPDKSGLPSDRFSAERTGGSVSTLTIQRTQQEDSAVYLCASARSGPTDTQYFGPGTRLTVL.

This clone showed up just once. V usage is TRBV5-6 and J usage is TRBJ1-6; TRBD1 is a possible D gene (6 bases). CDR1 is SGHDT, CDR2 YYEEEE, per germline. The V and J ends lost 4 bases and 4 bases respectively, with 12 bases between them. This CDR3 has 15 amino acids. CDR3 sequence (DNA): TGTGCCAGCAGCCTACGGACAGTTTATAATTCACCCCTCCACTTT. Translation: CASSLRTVYNSPLHF. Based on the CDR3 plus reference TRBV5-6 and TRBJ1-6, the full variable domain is DAGVTQSPTHLIKTRGQQVTLRCSPKSGHDTVSWYQQALGQGPQFIFQYYEEEERQRGNFPDRFSGHQFPNYSSELNVNALLLGDSALYLCASSLRTVYNSPLHFGNGTRLTVT.

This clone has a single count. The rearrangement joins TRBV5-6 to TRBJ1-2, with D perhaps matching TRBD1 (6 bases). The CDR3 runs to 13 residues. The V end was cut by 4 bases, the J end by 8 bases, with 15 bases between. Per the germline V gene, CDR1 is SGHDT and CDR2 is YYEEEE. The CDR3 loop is CASSPRTENGYTF. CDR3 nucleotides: TGTGCCAGCAGCCCCCGGACAGAAAACGGCTACACCTTC.

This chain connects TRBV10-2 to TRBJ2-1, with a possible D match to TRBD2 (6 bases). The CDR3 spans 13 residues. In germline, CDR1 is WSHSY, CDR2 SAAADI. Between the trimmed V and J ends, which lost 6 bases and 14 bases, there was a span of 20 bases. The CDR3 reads CASSGTDSPGEFF. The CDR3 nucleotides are TGCGCCAGCAGCGGGACTGACTCCCCGGGGGAGTTCTTC.

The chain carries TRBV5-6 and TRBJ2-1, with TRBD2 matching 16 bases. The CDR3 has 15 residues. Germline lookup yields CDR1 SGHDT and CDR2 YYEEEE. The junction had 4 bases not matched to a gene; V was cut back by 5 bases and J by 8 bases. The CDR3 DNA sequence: TGTGCCAGCAGGCCTGGGACTAGCGGGAGGGATGAGCAGTTCTTC. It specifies CASRPGTSGRDEQFF.

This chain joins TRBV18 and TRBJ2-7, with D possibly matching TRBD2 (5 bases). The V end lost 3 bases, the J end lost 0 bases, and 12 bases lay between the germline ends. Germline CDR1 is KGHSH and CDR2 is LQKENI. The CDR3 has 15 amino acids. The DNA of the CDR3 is TGTGCCAGCTCACCGTTCGGACTGGGCTCCTACGAGCAGTACTTC. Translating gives CASSPFGLGSYEQYF.

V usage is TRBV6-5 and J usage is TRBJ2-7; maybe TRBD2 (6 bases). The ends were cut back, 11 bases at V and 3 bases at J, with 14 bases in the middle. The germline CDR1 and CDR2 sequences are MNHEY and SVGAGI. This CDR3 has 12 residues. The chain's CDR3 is CASWGSGYEQYF. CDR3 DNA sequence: TGTGCCTCCTGGGGTAGCGGCTACGAGCAGTACTTC.

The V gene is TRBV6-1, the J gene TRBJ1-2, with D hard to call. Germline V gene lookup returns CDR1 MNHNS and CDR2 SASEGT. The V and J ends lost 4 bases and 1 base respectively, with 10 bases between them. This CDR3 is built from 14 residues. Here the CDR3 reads CASSGHSFNYGYTF. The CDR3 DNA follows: TGTGCCAGCAGTGGTCACAGCTTTAACTATGGCTACACCTTC.

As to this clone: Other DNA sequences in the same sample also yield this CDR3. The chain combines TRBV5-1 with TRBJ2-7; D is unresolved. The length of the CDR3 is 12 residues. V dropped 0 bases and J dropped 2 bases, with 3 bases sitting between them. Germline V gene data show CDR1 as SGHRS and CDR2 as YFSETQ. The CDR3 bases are TGCGCCAGCAGCTTGGGCGCCTACGAGCAGTACTTC. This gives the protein CASSLGAYEQYF.

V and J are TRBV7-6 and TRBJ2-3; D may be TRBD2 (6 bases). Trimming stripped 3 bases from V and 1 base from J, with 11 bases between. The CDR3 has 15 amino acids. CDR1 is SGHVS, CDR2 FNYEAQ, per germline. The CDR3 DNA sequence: TGTGCCAGCAGCTTTCCGACTAGTCGCACAGATACGCAGTATTTT. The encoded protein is CASSFPTSRTDTQYF.

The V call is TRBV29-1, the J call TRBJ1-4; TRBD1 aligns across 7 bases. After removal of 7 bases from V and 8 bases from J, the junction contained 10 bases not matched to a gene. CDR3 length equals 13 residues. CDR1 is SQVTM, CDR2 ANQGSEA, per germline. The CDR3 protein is CSGTDRVGEKLFF. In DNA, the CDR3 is TGCAGCGGCACTGACAGGGTCGGAGAAAAACTGTTTTTT.

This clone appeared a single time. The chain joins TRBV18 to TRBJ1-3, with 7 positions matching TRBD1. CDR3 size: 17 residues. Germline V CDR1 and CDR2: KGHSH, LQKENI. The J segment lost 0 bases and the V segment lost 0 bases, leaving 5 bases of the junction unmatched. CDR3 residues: CASSPPGTVLSGNTIYF. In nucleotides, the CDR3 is TGTGCCAGCTCACCACCCGGGACAGTCCTCTCTGGAAACACCATATATTTT.

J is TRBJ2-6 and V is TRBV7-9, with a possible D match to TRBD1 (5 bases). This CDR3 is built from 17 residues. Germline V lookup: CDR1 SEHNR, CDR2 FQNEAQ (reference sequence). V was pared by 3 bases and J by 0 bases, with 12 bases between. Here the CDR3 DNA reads TGTGCCAGCAGCTTCGGCAGGGAAGGCTCTGGGGCCAACGTCCTGACTTTC. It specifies CASSFGREGSGANVLTF.

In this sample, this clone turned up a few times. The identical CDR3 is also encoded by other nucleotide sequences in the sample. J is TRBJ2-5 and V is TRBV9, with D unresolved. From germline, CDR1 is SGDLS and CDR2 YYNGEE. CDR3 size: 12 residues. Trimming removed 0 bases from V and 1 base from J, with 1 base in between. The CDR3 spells CASSVGQETQYF. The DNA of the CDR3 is TGTGCCAGCAGCGTAGGCCAAGAGACCCAGTACTTC.

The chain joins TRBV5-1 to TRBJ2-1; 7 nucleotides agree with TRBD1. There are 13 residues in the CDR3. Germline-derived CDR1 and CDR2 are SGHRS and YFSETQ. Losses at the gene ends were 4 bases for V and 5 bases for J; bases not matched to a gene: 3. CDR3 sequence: CASSPGQNNEQFF. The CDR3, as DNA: TGCGCCAGCAGCCCGGGACAGAACAATGAGCAGTTCTTC.

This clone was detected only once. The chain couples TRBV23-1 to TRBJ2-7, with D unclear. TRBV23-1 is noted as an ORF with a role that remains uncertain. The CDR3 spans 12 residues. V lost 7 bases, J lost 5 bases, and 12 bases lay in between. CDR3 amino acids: CASTTQEDEQYF. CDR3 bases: TGCGCCAGCACAACACAAGAGGACGAGCAGTACTTC.

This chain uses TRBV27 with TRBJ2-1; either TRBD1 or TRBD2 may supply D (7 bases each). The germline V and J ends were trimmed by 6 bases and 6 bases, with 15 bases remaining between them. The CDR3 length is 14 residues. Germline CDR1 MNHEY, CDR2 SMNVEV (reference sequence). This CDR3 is CASSRGGLPNEQFF. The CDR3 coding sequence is TGTGCCAGCAGCAGGGGGGGTCTTCCCAATGAGCAGTTCTTC.

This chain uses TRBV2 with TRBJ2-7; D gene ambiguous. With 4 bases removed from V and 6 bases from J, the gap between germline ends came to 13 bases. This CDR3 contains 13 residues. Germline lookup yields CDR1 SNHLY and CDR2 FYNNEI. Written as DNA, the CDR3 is TGTGCCAGCAGTGTGGGAAAGGCCCCCGAGCAGTACTTC. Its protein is CASSVGKAPEQYF.

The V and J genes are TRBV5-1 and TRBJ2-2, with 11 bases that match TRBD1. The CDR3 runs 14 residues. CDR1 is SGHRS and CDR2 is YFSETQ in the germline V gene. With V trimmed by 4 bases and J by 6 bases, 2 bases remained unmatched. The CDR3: CASSRGQGAGELFF. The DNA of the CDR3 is TGCGCCAGCAGCCGGGGACAGGGGGCCGGGGAGCTGTTTTTT. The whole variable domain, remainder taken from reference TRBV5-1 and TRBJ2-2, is KAGVTQTPRYLIKTRGQQVTLSCSPISGHRSVSWYQQTPGQGLQFLFEYFSETQRNKGNFPGRFSGRQFSNSRSEMNVSTLELGDSALYLCASSRGQGAGELFFGEGSRLTVL.

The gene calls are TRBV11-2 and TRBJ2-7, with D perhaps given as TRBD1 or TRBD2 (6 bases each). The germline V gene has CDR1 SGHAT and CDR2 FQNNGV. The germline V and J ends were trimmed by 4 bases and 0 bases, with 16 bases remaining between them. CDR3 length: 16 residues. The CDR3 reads CASSWGGQFLSYEQYF. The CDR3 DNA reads TGTGCCAGCAGCTGGGGAGGACAGTTTCTCTCCTACGAGCAGTACTTC.

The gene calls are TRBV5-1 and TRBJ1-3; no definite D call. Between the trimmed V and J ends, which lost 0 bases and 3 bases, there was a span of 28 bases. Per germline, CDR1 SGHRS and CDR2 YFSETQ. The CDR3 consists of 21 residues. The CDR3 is CASSLGLSNRLPAGNGNTIYF. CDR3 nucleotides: TGCGCCAGCAGCTTGGGTCTGTCGAACCGTCTTCCGGCCGGTAATGGAAACACCATATATTTT.